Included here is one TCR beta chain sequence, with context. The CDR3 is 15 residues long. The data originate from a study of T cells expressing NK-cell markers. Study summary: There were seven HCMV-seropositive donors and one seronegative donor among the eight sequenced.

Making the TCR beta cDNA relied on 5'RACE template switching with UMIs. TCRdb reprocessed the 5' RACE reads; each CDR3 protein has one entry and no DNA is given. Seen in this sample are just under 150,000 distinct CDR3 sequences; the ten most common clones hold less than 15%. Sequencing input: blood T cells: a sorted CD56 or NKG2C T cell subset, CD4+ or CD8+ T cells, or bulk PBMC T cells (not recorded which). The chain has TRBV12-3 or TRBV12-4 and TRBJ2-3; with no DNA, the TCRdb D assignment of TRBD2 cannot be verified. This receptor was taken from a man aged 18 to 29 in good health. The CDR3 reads CASSEGRWGTDTQYF.